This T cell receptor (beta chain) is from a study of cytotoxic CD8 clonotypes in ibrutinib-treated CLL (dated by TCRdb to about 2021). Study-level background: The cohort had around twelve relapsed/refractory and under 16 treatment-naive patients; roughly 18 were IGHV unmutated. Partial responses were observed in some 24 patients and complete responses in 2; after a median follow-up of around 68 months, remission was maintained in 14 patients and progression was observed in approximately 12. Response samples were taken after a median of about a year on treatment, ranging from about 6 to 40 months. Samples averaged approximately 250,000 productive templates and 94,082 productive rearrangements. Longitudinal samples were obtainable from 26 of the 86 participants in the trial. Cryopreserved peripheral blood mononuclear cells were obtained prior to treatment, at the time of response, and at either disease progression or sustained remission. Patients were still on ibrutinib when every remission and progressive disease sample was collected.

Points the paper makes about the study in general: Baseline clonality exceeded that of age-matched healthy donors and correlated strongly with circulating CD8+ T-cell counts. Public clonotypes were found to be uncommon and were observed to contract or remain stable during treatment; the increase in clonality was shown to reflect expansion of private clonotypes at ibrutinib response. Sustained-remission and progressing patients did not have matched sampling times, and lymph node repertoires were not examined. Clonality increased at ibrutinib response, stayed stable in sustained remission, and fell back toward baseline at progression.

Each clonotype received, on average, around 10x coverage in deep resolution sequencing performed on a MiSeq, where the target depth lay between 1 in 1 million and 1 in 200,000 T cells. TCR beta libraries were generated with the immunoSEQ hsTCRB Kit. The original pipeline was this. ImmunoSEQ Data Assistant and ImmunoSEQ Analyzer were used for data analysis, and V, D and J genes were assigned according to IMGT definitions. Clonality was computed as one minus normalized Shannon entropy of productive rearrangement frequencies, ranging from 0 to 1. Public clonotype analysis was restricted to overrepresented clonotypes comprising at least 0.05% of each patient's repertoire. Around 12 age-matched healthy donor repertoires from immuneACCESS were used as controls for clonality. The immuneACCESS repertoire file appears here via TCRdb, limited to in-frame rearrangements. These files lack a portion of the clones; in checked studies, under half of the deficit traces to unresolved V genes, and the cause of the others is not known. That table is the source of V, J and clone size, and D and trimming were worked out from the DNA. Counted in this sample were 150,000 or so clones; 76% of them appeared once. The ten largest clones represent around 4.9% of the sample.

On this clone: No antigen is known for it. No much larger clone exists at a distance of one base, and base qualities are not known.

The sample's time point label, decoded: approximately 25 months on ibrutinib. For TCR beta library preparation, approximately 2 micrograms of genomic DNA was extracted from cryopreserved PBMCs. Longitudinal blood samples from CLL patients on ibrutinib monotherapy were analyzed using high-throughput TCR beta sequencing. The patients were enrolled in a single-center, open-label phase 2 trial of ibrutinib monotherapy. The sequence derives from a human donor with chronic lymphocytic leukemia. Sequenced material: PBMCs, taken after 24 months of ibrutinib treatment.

The DNA sequence reads TGTGCCAGCAGCCCTGGGAGCGGGCCCCTCGAGCAGTACTTC. It specifies CASSPGSGPLEQYF. The rearrangement combines TRBV7-3 with TRBJ2-7, with TRBD2 tentatively as D gene (6 bases match). CDR1 and CDR2 (SGHTA, FQGTGA) derive from the germline V gene. Spanning cysteine to phenylalanine, the CDR3 consists of 14 amino acids. Only the CDR3 part of the read is kept: 42 bases, read in frame from the first base. Cut back by 5 bases and 6 bases, the V and J ends lie 17 bases apart.